This T cell receptor (beta chain) was captured by sequencing in a study of cytomegalovirus exposure and HLA in healthy donors. Trimming took off 0 bases at V and 2 bases at J, with 8 bases between the two ends. The CDR3 sequence is 15 residues long. The germline CDR1 and CDR2 sequences are MNHEY and SVGAGI. In its sample, this clone was seen once. At the DNA level, this CDR3 is encoded by other sequences in the same sample as well. PCR amplification relied on 60 Vbeta primers (plus 13 Jbeta primers). Profiled with immunoSEQ multiplex PCR; TCRdb holds only in-frame clones, not every one. The sample carries about 130,000 clones, 80% recorded once.

The J gene is TRBJ1-3, the V gene TRBV6-5, with a possible D match to TRBD1 (5 bases). The TCR was taken from a woman aged 40 to 49 in good health and CMV-seronegative. Sequences were obtained from PBMCs. DNA for the CDR3: TGTGCCAGCAGTTACTCGTCAGGGACTGGAAACACCATATATTTT. Residues: CASSYSSGTGNTIYF.